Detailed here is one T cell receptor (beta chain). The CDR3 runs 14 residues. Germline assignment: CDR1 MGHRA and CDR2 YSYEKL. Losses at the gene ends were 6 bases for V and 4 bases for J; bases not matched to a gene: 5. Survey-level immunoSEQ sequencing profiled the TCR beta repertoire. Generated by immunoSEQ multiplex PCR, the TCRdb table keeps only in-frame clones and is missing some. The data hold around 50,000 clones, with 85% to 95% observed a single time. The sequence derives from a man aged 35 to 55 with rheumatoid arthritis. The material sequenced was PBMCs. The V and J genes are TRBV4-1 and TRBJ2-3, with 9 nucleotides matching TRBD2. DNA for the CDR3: TGCGCCAGCAGGGCGGGAGGGCGGTCAGATACGCAGTATTTT. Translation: CASRAGGRSDTQYF.